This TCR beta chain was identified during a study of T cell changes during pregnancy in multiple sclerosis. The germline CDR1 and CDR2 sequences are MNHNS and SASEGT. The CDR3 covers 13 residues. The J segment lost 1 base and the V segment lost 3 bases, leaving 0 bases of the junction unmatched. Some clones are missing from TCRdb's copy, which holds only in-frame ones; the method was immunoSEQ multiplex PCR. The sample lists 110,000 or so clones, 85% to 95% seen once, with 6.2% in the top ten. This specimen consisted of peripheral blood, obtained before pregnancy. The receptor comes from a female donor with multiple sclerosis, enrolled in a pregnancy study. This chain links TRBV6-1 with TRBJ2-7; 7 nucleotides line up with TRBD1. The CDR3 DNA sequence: TGTGCCAGCAGTGAGGACAGGTCCTACGAGCAGTACTTC. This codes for CASSEDRSYEQYF.